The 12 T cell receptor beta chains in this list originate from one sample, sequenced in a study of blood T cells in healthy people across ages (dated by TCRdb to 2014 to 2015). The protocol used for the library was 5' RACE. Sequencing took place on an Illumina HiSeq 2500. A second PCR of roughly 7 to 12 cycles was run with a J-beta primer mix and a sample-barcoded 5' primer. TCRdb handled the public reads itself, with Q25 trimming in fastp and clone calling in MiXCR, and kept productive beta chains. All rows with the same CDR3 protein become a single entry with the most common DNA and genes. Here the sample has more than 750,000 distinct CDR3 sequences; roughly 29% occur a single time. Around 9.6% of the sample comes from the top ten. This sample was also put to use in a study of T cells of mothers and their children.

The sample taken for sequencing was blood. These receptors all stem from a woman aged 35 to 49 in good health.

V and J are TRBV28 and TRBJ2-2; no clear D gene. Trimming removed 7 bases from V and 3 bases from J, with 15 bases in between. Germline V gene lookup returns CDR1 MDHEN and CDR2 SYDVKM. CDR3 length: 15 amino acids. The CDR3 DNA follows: TGTGCCAGCACCTTGGATAACAGTTACACCGGGGAGCTGTTTTTT. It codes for CASTLDNSYTGELFF.

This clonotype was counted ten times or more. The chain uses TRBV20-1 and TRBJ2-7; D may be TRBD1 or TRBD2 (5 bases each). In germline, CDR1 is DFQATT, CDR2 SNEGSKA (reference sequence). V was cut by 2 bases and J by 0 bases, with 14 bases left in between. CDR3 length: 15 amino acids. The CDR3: CSARLFQGDSYEQYF. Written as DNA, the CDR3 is TGCAGTGCTAGATTGTTCCAGGGAGACTCCTACGAGCAGTACTTC.

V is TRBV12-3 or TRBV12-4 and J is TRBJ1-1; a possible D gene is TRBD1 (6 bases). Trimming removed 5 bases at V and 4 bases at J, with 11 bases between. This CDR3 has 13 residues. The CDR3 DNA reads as TGTGCCAGCAGTAGGGGGGAGTGCACTGAAGCTTTCTTT. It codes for CASSRGECTEAFF.

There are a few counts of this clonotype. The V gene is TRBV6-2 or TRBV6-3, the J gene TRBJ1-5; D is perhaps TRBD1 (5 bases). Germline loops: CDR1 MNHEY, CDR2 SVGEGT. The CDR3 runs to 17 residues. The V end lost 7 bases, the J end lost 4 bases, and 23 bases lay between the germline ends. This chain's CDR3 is CASTHGSGTTRNQPQHF. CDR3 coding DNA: TGTGCCAGCACCCATGGGTCGGGGACCACGAGAAATCAGCCCCAGCATTTT.

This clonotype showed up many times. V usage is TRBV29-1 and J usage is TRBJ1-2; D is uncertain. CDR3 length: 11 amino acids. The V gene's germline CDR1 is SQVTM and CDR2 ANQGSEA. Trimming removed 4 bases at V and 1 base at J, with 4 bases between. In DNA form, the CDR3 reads TGCAGCGTTGGGGATAACTATGGCTACACCTTC. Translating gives CSVGDNYGYTF.

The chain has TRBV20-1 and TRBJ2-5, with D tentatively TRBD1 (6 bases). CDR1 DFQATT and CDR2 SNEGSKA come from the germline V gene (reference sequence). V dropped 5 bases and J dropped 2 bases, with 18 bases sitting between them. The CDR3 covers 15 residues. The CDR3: CSAHRRGTQQETQYF. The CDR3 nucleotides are TGCAGTGCTCACCGAAGAGGGACACAACAAGAGACCCAGTACTTC.

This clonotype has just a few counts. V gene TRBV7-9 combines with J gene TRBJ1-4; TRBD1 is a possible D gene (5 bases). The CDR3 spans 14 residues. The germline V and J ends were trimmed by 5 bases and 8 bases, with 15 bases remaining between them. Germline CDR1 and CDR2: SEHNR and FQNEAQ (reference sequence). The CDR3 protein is CASSEITGGEKLFF. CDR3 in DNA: TGTGCCAGCAGCGAAATCACAGGAGGCGAAAAACTGTTTTTT.

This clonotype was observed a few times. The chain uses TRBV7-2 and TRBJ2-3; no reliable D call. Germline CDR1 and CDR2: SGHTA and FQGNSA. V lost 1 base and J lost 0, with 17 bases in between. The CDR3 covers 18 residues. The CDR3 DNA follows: TGTGCCAGCAGCTTAGTAGGCCTACTGGGTACTAGCACAGATACGCAGTATTTT. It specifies CASSLVGLLGTSTDTQYF. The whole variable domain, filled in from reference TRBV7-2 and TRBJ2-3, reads GAGVSQSPSNKVTEKGKDVELRCDPISGHTALYWYRQSLGQGLEFLIYFQGNSAPDKSGLPSDRFSAERTGGSVSTLTIQRTQQEDSAVYLCASSLVGLLGTSTDTQYFGPGTRLTVL.

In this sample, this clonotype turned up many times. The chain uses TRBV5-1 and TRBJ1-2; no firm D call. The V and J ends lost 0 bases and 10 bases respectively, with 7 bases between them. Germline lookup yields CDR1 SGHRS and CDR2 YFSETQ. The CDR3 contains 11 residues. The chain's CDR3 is CASSLGIDYTF. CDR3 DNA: TGCGCCAGCAGCTTGGGAATCGACTACACCTTC. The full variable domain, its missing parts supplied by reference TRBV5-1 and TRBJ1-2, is KAGVTQTPRYLIKTRGQQVTLSCSPISGHRSVSWYQQTPGQGLQFLFEYFSETQRNKGNFPGRFSGRQFSNSRSEMNVSTLELGDSALYLCASSLGIDYTFGSGTRLTVV.

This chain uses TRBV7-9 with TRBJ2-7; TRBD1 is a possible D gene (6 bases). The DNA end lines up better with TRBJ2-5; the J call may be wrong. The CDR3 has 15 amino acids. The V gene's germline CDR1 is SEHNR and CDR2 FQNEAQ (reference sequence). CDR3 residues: CASSSPGVGWETQYF. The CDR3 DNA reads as TGTGCCAGCAGCTCCCCAGGGGTGGGATGGGAGACCCAGTACTTC.

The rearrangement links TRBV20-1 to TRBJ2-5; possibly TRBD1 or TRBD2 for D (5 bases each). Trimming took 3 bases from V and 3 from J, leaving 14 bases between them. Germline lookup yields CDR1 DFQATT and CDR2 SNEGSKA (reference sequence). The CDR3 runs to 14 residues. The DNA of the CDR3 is TGCAGTGCTAGCCAAAGGGGACCTAAAGAGACCCAGTACTTC. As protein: CSASQRGPKETQYF.

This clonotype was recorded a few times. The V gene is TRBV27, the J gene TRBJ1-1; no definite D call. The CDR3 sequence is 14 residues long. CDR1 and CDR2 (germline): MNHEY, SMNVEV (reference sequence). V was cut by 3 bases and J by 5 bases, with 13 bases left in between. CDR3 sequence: CASSLVVGGTEAFF. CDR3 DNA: TGTGCCAGCAGTTTGGTAGTCGGTGGAACTGAAGCTTTCTTT.